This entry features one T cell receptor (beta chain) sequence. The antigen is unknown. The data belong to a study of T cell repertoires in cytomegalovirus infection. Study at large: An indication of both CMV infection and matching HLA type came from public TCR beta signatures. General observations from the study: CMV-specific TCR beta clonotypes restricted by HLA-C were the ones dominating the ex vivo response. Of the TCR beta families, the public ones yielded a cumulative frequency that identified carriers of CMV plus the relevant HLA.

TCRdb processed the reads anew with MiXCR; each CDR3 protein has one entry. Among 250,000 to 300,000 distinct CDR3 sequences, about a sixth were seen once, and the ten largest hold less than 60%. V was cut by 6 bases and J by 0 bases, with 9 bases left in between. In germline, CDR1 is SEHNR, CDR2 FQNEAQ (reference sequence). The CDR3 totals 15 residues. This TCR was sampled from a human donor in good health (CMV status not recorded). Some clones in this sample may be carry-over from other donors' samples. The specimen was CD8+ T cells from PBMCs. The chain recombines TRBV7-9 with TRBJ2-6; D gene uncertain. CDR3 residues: CASRGSGSGANVLTF. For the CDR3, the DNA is TGTGCCAGCAGGGGTTCCGGCTCTGGGGCCAACGTCCTGACTTTC.